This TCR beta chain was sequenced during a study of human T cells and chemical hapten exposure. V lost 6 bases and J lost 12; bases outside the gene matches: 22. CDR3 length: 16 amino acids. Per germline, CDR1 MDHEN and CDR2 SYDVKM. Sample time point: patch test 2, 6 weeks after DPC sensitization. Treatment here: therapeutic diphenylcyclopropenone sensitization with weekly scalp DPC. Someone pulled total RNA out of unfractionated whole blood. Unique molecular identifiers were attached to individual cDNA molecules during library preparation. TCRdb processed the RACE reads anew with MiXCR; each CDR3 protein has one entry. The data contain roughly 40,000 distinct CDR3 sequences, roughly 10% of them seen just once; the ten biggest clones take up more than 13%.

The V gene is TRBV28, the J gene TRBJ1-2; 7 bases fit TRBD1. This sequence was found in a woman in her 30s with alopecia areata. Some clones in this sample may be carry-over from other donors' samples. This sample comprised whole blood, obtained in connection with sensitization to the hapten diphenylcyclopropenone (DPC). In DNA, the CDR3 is TGTGCCAGCAGCCCGGCCCACCCGACAGGGTCGAGAACCCACACCTTC. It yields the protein CASSPAHPTGSRTHTF.